This entry describes one TCR beta chain. CDR1 MNHNY and CDR2 SVGAGI come from the germline V gene (reference sequence). This CDR3 is 12 amino acids long. The V end lost 0 bases, the J end lost 13 bases, and 10 bases lay between the germline ends. TCRdb redid the calling of the 5' RACE reads with MiXCR, one entry per CDR3 protein. The data show some 37,000 distinct CDR3 sequences, under 20% seen once. The sample taken for sequencing was naive CD4+ T cells sorted from a lymph node. Subset defined: naive CD4+ T cells, CD4+CD45RA+CD25-. This clonotype was obtained from a female donor with breast cancer. The J gene is TRBJ2-1, the V gene TRBV6-6; TRBD2 might be the D (7 bases). This CDR3 is CASSYSTGGQFF. In DNA, the CDR3 is TGTGCCAGCAGTTACTCCACGGGGGGCCAGTTCTTC.